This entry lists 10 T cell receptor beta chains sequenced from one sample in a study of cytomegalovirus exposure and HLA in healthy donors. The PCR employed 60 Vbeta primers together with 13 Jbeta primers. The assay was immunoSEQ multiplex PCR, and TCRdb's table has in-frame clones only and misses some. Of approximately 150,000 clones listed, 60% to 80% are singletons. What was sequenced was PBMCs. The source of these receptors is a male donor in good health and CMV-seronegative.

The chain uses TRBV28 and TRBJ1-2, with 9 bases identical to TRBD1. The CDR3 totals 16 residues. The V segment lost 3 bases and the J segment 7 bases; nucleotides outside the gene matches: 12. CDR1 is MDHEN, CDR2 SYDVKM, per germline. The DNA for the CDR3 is TGTGCCAGCAGTTTGCTTGACAGGGGGGGCGCCGGTGGCTACACCTTC. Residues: CASSLLDRGGAGGYTF.

CDR3 DNA: TGTGCCAGCAGCTTATCAGGGGCCCGCCAAGAGACCCAGTACTTC. It encodes CASSLSGARQETQYF. V is TRBV7-9 and J is TRBJ2-5; TRBD1 is a possible D gene (6 bases). V was shortened by 2 bases and J by 1 base, with 11 bases between the two germline ends. The germline V gene has CDR1 SEHNR and CDR2 FQNEAQ (reference sequence). CDR3 size: 15 residues. The complete variable domain, with remaining parts taken from reference TRBV7-9 and TRBJ2-5, reads DTGVSQNPRHKITKRGQNVTFRCDPISEHNRLYWYRQTLGQGPEFLTYFQNEAQLEKSRLLSDRFSAERPKGSFSTLEIQRTEQGDSAMYLCASSLSGARQETQYFGPGTRLLVL.

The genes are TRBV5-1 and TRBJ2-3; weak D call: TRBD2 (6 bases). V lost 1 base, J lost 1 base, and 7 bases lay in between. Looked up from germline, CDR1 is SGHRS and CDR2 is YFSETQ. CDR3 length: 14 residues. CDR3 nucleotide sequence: TGCGCCAGCAGCTTGTCTAGCGGCACAGATACGCAGTATTTT. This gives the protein CASSLSSGTDTQYF.

The CDR3 sequence is CASSPTGGSRADTQYF. The CDR3 nucleotides are TGTGCCAGCAGCCCGACAGGGGGTTCGCGCGCAGATACGCAGTATTTT. The rearrangement uses TRBV7-3 and TRBJ2-3, with 9 bases that match TRBD1. This CDR3 contains 16 residues. Trimming at V came to 5 bases and at J to 4 bases, leaving 10 bases not matched to a gene. Germline CDR1 SGHTA, CDR2 FQGTGA. Combining the CDR3 with reference TRBV7-3 and TRBJ2-3 gives the whole variable domain GAGVSQTPSNKVTEKGKYVELRCDPISGHTALYWYRQSLGQGPEFLIYFQGTGAADDSGLPNDRFFAVRPEGSVSTLKIQRTERGDSAVYLCASSPTGGSRADTQYFGPGTRLTVL.

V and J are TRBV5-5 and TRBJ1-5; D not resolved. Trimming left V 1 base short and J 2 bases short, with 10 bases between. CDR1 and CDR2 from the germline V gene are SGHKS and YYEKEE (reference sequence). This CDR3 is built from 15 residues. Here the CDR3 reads CASSLNRQGNQPQHF. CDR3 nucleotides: TGTGCCAGCAGCTTGAATCGGCAGGGCAATCAGCCCCAGCATTTT.

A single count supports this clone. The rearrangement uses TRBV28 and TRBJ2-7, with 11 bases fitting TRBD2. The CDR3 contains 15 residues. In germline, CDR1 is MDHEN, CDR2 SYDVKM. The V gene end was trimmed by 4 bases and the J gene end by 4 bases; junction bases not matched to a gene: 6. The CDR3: CASSSQTSGEYEQYF. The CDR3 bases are TGTGCCAGCAGTTCACAGACTAGCGGGGAATACGAGCAGTACTTC.

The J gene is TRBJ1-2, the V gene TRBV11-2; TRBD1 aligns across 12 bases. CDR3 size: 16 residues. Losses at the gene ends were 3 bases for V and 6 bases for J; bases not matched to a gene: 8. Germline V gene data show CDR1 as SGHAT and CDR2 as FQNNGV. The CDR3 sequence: CASSLNRDRGRNGYTF. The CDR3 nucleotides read TGTGCCAGCAGCTTGAACCGGGACAGGGGGCGAAATGGCTACACCTTC.

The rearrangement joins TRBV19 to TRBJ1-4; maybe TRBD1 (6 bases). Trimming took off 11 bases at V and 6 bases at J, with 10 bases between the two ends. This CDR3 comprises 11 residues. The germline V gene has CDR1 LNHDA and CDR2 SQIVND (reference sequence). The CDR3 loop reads CASQGYEKLFF. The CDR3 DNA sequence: TGTGCCTCACAGGGCTATGAAAAACTGTTTTTT.

The CDR3 protein is CSVDGSVNTEAFF. CDR3 DNA: TGCAGCGTTGACGGGAGTGTGAACACTGAAGCTTTCTTT. This rearrangement joins TRBV29-1 to TRBJ1-1, with D unresolved. This CDR3 contains 13 residues. Trimming pared 3 bases from V and 0 bases from J, leaving 8 bases between. Germline CDR1 is SQVTM and CDR2 is ANQGSEA.

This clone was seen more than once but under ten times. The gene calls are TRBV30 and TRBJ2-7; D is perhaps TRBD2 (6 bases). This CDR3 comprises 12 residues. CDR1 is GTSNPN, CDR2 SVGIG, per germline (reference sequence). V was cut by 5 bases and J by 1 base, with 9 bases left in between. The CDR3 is CAWGRGSYEQYF. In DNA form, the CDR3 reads TGTGCCTGGGGCCGGGGGTCCTACGAGCAGTACTTC.